The clone carrying this TCR beta chain was observed many times. Its specificity is unknown. Germline V gives CDR1 SGHRS, CDR2 YFSETQ. Trimming cost V 4 bases and J 7 bases; bases outside gene matches: 16. The CDR3 covers 16 residues. This sample stems from a study of early T cells in non-severe SARS-CoV-2 infection. Study at large: The chains were unpaired, and the sequenced material was bulk RNA from unsorted whole blood.

Attached unique molecular identifiers marked individual cDNA molecules. TCRdb reprocessed the 5' RACE reads with MiXCR, giving one entry per CDR3 protein. The profile shows approximately 90,000 distinct CDR3 sequences, 9.5% to 15% of them singletons. General observations from the study: VDJdb matching, biased toward anti-spike CD8 responses, missed private and CD4 specificities.

This receptor was taken from an adult who was a healthcare worker with PCR-confirmed SARS-CoV-2 infection or an uninfected control (not recorded which). The rearrangement uses TRBV5-1 and TRBJ2-7; TRBD1 matches at 8 bases. The sequencing used whole blood, collected at baseline. This chain's CDR3 is CASSPTTGAIPGEQYF. In DNA form, the CDR3 reads TGCGCCAGCAGCCCTACGACAGGGGCAATACCTGGGGAGCAGTACTTC.